This T cell receptor (beta chain) was found in a study of human thymus T cells. Thymus was obtained from resections taken during corrective heart surgery. Immunologically healthy infants in Finland undergoing congenital heart defect surgery were the donors. After removal of 3 bases from V and 5 bases from J, the junction contained 7 bases not matched to a gene. CDR1 and CDR2 from the germline V gene are MNHEY and SMNVEV (reference sequence). The CDR3 sequence is 16 residues long. Here immunoSEQ multiplex PCR was the method, and the copy in TCRdb shows in-frame clones only, minus some. The table lists approximately 71,000 clones, roughly 94% of them singletons.

The gene calls are TRBV27 and TRBJ1-4; 9 positions match TRBD1. The receptor was isolated from a girl younger than two with a congenital heart defect but otherwise immunologically healthy. The sample comprised thymus tissue. DNA for the CDR3: TGTGCCAGCAGTTTGTCCCCCGGGACAGGGAATGAAAAACTGTTTTTT. Its translation is CASSLSPGTGNEKLFF.